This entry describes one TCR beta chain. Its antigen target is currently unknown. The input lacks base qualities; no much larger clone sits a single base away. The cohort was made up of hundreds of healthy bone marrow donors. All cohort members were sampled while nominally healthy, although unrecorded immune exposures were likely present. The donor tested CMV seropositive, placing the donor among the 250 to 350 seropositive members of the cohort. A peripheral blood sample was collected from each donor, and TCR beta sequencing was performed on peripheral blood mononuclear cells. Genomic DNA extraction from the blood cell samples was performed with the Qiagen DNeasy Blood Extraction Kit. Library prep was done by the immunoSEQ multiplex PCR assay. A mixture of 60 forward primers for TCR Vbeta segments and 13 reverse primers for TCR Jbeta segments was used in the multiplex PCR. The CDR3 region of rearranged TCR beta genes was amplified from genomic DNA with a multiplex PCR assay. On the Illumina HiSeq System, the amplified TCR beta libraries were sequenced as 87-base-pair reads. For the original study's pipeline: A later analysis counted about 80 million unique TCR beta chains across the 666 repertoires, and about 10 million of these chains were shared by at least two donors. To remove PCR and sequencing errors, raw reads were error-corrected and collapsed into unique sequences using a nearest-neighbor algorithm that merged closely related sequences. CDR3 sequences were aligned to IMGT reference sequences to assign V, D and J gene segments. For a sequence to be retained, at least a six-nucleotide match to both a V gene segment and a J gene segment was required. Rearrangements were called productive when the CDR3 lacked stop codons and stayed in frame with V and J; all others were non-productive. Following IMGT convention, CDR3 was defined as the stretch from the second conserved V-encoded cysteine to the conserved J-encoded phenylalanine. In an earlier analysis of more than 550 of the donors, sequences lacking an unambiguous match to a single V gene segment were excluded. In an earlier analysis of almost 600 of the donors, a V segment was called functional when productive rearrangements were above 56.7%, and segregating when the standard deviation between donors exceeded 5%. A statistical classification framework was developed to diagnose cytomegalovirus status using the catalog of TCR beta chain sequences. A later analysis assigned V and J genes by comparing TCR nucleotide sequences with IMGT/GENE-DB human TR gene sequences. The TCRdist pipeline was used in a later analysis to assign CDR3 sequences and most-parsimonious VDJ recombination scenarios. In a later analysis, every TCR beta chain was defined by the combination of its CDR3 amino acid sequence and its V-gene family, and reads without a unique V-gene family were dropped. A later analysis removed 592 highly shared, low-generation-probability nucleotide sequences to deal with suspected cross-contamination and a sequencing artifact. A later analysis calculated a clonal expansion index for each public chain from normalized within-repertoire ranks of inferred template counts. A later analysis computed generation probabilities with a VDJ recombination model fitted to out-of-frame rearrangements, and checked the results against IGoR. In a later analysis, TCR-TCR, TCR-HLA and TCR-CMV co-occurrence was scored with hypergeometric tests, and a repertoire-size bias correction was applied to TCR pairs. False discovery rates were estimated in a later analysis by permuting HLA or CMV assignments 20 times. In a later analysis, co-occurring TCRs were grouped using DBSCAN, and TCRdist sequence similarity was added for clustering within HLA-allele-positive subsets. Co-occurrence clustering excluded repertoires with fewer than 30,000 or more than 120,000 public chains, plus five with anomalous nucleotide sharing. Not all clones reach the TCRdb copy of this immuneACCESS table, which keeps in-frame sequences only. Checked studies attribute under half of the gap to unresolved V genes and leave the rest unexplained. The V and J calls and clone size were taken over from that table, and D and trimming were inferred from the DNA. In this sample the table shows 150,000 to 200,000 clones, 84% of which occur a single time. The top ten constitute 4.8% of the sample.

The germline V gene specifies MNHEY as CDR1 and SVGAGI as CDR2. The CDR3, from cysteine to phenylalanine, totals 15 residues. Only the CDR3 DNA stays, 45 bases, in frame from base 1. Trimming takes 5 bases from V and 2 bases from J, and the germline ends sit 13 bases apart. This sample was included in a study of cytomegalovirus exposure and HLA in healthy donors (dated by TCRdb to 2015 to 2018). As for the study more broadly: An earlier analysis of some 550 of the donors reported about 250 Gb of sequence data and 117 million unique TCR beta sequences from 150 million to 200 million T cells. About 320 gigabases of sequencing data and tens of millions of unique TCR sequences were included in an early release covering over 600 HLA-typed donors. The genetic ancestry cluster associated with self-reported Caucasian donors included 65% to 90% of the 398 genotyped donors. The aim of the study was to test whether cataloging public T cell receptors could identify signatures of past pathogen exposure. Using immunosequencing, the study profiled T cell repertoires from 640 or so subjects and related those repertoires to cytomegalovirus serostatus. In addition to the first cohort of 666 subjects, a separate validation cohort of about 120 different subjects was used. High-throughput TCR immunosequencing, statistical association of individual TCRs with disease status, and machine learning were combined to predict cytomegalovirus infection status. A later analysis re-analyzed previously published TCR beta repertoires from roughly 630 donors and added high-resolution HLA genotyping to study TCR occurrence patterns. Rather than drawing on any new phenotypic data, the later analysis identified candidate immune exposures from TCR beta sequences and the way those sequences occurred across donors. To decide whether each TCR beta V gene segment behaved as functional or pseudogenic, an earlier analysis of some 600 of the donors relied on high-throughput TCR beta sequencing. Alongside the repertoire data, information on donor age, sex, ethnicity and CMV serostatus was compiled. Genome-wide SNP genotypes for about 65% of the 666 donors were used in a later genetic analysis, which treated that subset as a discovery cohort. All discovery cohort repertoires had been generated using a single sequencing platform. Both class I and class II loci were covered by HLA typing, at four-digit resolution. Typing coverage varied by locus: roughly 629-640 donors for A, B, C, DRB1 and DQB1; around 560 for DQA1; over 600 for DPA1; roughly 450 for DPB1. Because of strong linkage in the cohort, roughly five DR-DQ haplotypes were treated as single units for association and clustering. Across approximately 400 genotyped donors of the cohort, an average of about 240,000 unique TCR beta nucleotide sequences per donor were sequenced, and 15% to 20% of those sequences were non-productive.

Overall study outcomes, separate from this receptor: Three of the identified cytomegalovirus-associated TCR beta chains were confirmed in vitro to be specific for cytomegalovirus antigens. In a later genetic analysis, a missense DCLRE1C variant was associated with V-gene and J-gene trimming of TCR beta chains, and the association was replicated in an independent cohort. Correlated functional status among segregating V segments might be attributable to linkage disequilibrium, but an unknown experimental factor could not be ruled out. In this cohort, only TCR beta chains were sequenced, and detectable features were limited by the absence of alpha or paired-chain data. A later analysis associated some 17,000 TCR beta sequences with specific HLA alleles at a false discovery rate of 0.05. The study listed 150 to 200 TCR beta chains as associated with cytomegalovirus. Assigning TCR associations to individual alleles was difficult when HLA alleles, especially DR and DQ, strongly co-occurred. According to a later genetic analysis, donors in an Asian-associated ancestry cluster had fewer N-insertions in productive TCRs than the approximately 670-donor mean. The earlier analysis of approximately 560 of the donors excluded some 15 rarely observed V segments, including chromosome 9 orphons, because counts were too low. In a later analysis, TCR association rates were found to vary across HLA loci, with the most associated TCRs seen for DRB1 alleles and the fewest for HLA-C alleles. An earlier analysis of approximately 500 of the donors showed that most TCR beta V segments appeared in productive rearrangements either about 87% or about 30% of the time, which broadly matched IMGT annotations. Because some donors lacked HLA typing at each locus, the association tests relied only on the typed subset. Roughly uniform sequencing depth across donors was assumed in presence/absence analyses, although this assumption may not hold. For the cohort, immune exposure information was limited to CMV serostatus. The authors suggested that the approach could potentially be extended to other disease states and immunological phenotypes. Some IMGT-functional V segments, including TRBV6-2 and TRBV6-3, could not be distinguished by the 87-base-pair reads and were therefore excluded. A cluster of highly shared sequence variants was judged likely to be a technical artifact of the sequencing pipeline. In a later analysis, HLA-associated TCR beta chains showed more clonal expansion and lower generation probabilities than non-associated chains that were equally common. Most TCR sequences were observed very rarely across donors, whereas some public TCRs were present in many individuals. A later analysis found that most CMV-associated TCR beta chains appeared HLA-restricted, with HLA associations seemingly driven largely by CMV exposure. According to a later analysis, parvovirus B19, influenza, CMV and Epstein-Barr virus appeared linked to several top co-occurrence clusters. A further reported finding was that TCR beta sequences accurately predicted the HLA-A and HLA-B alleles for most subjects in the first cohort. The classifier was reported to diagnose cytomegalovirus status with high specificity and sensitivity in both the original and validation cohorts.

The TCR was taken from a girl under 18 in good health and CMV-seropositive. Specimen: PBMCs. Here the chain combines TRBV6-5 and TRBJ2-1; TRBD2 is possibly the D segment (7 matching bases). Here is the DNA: TGTGCCAGCAGTAGTCGGGGGGCCCCCTACAATGAGCAGTTCTTC. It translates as CASSSRGAPYNEQFF.